One sample yielded the 4 T cell receptor beta chains listed below, sequenced in a study of blood T cell repertoires in COVID-19. Repertoires were generated with immunoSEQ multiplex PCR, while TCRdb's copy carries only in-frame clones and drops some. Here the sample spans 140,000 or so clones, about 76% being singletons. Material: peripheral blood. The receptors here all came from an older woman with COVID-19, enrolled during active disease.

The chain links TRBV9 to TRBJ2-3; 11 nucleotides line up with TRBD2. Germline V gene sequence: CDR1 SGDLS, CDR2 YYNGEE. The CDR3 totals 16 residues. Germline trimming cut 2 bases from V and 6 bases from J; bases unmatched to any gene: 8. CDR3 region: CASSVPSGGWLDTQYF. The CDR3 bases are TGTGCCAGCAGCGTGCCTAGCGGGGGGTGGTTGGATACGCAGTATTTT.

The chain recombines TRBV7-8 with TRBJ2-7, with 8 bases matching TRBD1. From germline, CDR1 is SGHVS and CDR2 FQNEAQ. The length of the CDR3 is 16 residues. J was trimmed by 6 bases and V by 2 bases; bases with no gene match: 12. CDR3 region: CASSLSNRGAPAEQYF. The CDR3 nucleotides are TGTGCCAGCAGCTTATCCAACAGGGGGGCTCCTGCCGAGCAGTACTTC.

The gene calls are TRBV5-1 and TRBJ2-7; D perhaps matches TRBD1 (6 bases). The CDR3 consists of 15 residues. Per the germline V gene, CDR1 is SGHRS and CDR2 is YFSETQ. Deletions cut 5 bases from V and 2 bases from J, with 17 bases between. CDR3 sequence: CASSSQGTVTYEQYF. CDR3 bases: TGCGCCAGCAGTTCACAGGGAACTGTCACCTACGAGCAGTACTTC.

J is TRBJ2-5 and V is TRBV5-1, with a possible D match to TRBD2 (7 bases). Deletions cut 0 bases from V and 5 bases from J, with 17 bases between. Per germline, CDR1 SGHRS and CDR2 YFSETQ. This CDR3 contains 16 residues. Here the CDR3 reads CASSLDPRGALETQYF. CDR3 nucleotides: TGCGCCAGCAGCTTGGACCCCCGGGGGGCCCTGGAGACCCAGTACTTC.